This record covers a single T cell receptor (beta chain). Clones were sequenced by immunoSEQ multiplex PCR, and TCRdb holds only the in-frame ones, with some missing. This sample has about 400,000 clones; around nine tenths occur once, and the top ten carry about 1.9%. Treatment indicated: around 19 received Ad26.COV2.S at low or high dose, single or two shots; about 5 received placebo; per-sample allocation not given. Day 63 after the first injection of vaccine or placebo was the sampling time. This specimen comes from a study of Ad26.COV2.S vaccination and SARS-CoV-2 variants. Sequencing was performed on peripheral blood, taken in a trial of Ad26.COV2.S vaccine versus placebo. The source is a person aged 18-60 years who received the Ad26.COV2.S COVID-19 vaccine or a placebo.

CDR3 nucleotides: TGTGCCAGCAGCTTAGCGGGACAGGGAGAGGCTTTCTTT. Protein product: CASSLAGQGEAFF. The chain is built from TRBV7-9 and TRBJ1-1; 9 bases map to TRBD1. The germline CDR1 and CDR2 sequences are SEHNR and FQNEAQ (reference sequence). The CDR3 extends over 13 amino acids. J gave up 11 bases and V 0 bases, and 4 bases lay outside the gene matches.